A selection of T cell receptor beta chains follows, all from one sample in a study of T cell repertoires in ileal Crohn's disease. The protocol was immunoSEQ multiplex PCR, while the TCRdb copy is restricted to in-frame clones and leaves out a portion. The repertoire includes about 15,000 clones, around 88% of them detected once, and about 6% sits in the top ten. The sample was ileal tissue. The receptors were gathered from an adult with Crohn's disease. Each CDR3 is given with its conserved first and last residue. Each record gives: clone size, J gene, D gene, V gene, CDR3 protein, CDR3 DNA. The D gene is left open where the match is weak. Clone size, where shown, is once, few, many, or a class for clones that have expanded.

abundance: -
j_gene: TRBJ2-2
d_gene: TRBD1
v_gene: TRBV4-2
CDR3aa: CASSRGTGNTGELFF
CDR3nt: TGTGCCAGCAGCCGAGGGACAGGGAACACCGGGGAGCTGTTTTTT

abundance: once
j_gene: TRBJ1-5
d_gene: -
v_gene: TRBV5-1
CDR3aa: CASSLRGGQDQPQHF
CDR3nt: TGCGCCAGCAGCTTGAGGGGGGGGCAGGATCAGCCCCAGCATTTT

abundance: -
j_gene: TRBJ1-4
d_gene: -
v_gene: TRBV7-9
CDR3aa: CASSLGQSTNEKLFF
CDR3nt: TGTGCCAGCAGCTTAGGGCAGTCAACTAATGAAAAACTGTTTTTT

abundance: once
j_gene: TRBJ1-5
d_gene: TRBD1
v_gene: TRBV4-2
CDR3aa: CASSSGQGADNQPQHF
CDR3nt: TGTGCCAGCAGCTCTGGACAGGGAGCGGACAATCAGCCCCAGCATTTT

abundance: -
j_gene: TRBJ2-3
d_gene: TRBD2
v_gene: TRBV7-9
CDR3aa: CASSYGLAGSGSDTQYF
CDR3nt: TGTGCCAGCAGCTACGGACTAGCGGGATCTGGGTCAGATACGCAGTATTTT

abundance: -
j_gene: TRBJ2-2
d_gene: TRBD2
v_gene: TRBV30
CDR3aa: CAWRKLAGEARRGGELFF
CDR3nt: TGTGCCTGGAGGAAACTAGCGGGGGAGGCCCGTAGGGGCGGGGAGCTGTTTTTT

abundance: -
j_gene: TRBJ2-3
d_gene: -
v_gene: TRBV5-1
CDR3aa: CASSLAREGDTQYF
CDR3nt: TGCGCCAGCAGCTTGGCCAGGGAAGGAGATACGCAGTATTTT

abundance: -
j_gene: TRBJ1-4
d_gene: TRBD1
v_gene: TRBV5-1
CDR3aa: CASSSETGGLERLFF
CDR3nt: TGCGCCAGCAGCTCCGAGACAGGGGGTCTAGAGAGACTGTTTTTT

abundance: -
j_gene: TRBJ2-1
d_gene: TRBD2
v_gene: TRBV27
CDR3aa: CASSSPSGRADNEQFF
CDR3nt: TGTGCCAGCAGTTCCCCTAGCGGGAGGGCCGACAATGAGCAGTTCTTC

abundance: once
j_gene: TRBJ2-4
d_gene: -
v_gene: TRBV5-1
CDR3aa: CASSPGSGNIQYF
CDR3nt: TGCGCCAGCAGCCCCGGGAGTGGTAACATTCAGTACTTC

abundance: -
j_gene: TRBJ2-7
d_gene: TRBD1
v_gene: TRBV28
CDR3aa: CASSLQGVLYEQYF
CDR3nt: TGTGCCAGCAGTTTACAGGGGGTTCTCTACGAGCAGTACTTC

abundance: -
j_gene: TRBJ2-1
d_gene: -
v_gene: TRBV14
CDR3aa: CASSQGRSRYNEQFF
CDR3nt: TGTGCCAGCAGCCAAGGGAGGTCGCGATACAATGAGCAGTTCTTC

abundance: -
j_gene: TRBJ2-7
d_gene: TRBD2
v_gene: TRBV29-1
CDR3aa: CSVSPTSGRVVNEQYF
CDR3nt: TGCAGCGTCTCCCCGACTAGCGGGAGGGTGGTTAACGAGCAGTACTTC

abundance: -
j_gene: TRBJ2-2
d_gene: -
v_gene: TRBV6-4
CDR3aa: CASREGVSDTGELFF
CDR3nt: TGTGCCAGCAGAGAGGGGGTCTCGGACACCGGGGAGCTGTTTTTT

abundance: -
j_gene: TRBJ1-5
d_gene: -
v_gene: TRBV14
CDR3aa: CASSHPGRGKGTSNQPQHF
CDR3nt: TGTGCCAGCAGCCACCCCGGACGGGGGAAGGGGACCAGCAATCAGCCCCAGCATTTT

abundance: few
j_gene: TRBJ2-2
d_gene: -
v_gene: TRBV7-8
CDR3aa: CASSLEGVGNTGELFF
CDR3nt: TGTGCCAGCAGCTTAGAGGGGGTGGGAAACACCGGGGAGCTGTTTTTT

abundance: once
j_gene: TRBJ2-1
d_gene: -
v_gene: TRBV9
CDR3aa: CASSAVGHEQFF
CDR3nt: TGTGCCAGCAGCGCGGTGGGCCATGAGCAGTTCTTC

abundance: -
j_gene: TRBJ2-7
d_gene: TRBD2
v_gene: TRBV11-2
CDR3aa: CASSWGLAGHYEQYF
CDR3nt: TGTGCCAGCAGCTGGGGACTAGCGGGCCACTACGAGCAGTACTTC

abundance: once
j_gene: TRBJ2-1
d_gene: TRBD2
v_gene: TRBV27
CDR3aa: CASSLGLAGYNEQFF
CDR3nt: TGTGCCAGCAGTTTAGGGCTAGCGGGCTACAATGAGCAGTTCTTC

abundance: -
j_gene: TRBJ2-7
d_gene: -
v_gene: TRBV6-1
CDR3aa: CASTNTLYEQYF
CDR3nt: TGTGCCAGCACCAATACTCTCTACGAGCAGTACTTC

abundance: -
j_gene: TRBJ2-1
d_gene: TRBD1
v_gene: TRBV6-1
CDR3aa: CASSETRRTGEFF
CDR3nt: TGTGCCAGCAGTGAAACACGACGGACAGGGGAGTTCTTC

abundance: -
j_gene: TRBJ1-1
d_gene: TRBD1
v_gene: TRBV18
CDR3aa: CASSRDRENAAFF
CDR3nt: TGTGCCAGCTCACGGGACAGGGAGAACGCAGCTTTCTTT

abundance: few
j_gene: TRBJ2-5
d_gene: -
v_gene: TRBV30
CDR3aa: CAWSVTGVQETQYF
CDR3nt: TGTGCCTGGAGTGTAACGGGGGTCCAAGAGACCCAGTACTTC

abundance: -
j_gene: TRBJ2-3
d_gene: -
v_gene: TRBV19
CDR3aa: CASSIGQSDTQYF
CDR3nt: TGTGCCAGTAGTATAGGCCAGTCAGATACGCAGTATTTT